Included here is one TCR beta chain sequence, with context. TCRdb's copy holds only in-frame clones and misses some; the assay was immunoSEQ multiplex PCR. This sample has tens of thousands of clones, with about nine tenths found just once. This sample is part of a study of blood T cell repertoires in COVID-19. This CDR3 comprises 12 residues. V dropped 2 bases and J dropped 5 bases, with 4 bases sitting between them. Germline-derived CDR1 and CDR2 are LGHDT and YNNKEL (reference sequence). The sequence was obtained from a human donor in a cohort sampled during active COVID-19. What was sequenced was peripheral blood. The rearrangement joins TRBV3-1 (or the pseudogene TRBV3-2) to TRBJ2-1, with unresolved D. CDR3 sequence: CASSQSNNEQFF. The CDR3 nucleotides read TGTGCCAGCAGCCAATCCAACAATGAGCAGTTCTTC.